Presented here are 27 T cell receptor beta chains from one specimen sequenced in a study of blood T cells in healthy people across ages. Combining a sample-barcoded 5' primer with a J-beta primer mix, a second PCR ran for about 7 to 11 cycles. TCRdb re-called the 5' RACE reads through MiXCR, storing one row per CDR3 protein. The table includes some 860,000 distinct CDR3 sequences, approximately 60% detected once. Sequencing input: blood. All receptors come from a man in his forties in good health.

This clonotype has a handful of counts. This may come from a read error, since a much larger clone is one base off. This chain uses TRBV13 with TRBJ2-7; the D gene is possibly TRBD2 (5 bases). The J call may be faulty, since TRBJ2-5 better matches the DNA end. The CDR3 extends over 11 amino acids. Germline V gene lookup returns CDR1 PRHDT and CDR2 FYEKMQ (reference sequence). CDR3 in amino acids: CASGTGETQYF. The CDR3 DNA reads TGTGCCAGCGGCACGGGGGAGACCCAGTACTTC.

This sequence joins TRBV9 and TRBJ2-3; D is ambiguous. Germline CDR1 reads SGDLS; CDR2 reads YYNGEE. The CDR3 is 15 residues long. Between the trimmed V and J ends, which lost 0 bases and 2 bases, there was a span of 10 bases. CDR3 residues: CASSVVPDPTDTQYF. The CDR3 nucleotides are TGTGCCAGCAGCGTAGTCCCAGACCCCACAGATACGCAGTATTTT.

The V and J genes are TRBV29-1 and TRBJ1-2; D is possibly TRBD1 (6 bases). With 0 bases removed from V and 4 bases from J, the gap between germline ends came to 18 bases. Germline V gene lookup returns CDR1 SQVTM and CDR2 ANQGSEA. The length of the CDR3 is 16 residues. DNA for the CDR3: TGCAGCGTTGAAGATCGGTTCGGACAGTTCCTCTATGGCTACACCTTC. It codes for CSVEDRFGQFLYGYTF.

This clonotype was seen ten or more times. V is TRBV7-3 and J is TRBJ2-1; 9 nucleotides align to TRBD2. Unmatched junction bases numbered 6, after V lost 3 bases and J lost 6 bases. CDR1 and CDR2 (germline): SGHTA, FQGTGA. The CDR3 runs to 15 residues. CDR3 bases: TGTGCCAGCAGCTTGAGCGGGAGGCTTTTCAATGAGCAGTTCTTC. This translates into CASSLSGRLFNEQFF.

CDR3 amino acids: CASSKGRQPLNTEAFF. CDR3 in DNA: TGTGCCAGCAGTAAGGGAAGACAGCCTTTGAACACTGAAGCTTTCTTT. The rearrangement links TRBV6-5 to TRBJ1-1; possibly TRBD1 for D (5 bases). The ends were cut back, 5 bases at V and 0 bases at J, with 16 bases in the middle. The germline CDR1 and CDR2 sequences are MNHEY and SVGAGI. CDR3 length: 16 residues.

This clonotype was detected only a few times. The chain recombines TRBV20-1 with TRBJ2-5, with TRBD1 matching 7 bases. Matching the DNA end better, TRBJ2-7 makes the J call doubtful. CDR1 is DFQATT, CDR2 SNEGSKA, per germline (reference sequence). The CDR3 sequence is 13 residues long. CDR3 sequence reads: CSARDRYLDEQYF. The CDR3 DNA is TGCAGTGCTAGGGACAGGTATTTGGACGAGCAGTACTTC.

V is TRBV4-2 and J is TRBJ1-4; 7 bases align to TRBD1. CDR3 size: 14 residues. The V segment lost 1 base and the J segment 12 bases; nucleotides outside the gene matches: 8. Germline CDR1 is LGHNA and CDR2 is YNFKEQ. This chain's CDR3 is CASSQAPGQFQLFF. CDR3 DNA sequence: TGTGCCAGCAGCCAAGCCCCGGGACAGTTCCAACTGTTTTTT.

This clonotype showed up just a few times. V is TRBV12-3 or TRBV12-4 and J is TRBJ2-7; 12 nucleotides line up with TRBD2. The CDR3 extends over 13 amino acids. V trimming: 7 bases; J trimming: 5 bases; junction bases outside the gene matches: 3. CDR3: CASTSGRANEQYF. The CDR3 bases are TGTGCCAGCACTAGCGGGAGGGCCAACGAGCAGTACTTC.

This clonotype was detected only once. The chain joins TRBV5-4 to TRBJ1-5; no clear D gene. The germline gives CDR1 SGHNT, CDR2 YYREEE (reference sequence). V was pared by 4 bases and J by 4 bases, with 12 bases between. The CDR3 has 14 amino acids. CDR3 nucleotide sequence: TGTGCCAGCAGCCCTGACCCCCTTAATCAGCCCCAGCATTTT. Translating it yields CASSPDPLNQPQHF.

V usage is TRBV9 and J usage is TRBJ2-6, with TRBD2 as a possible D gene (6 bases). Trimming took off 3 bases at V and 1 base at J, with 14 bases between the two ends. From germline, CDR1 is SGDLS and CDR2 YYNGEE. This CDR3 is built from 17 residues. This CDR3 reads CASSDGTSVSGANVLTF. Written as DNA, the CDR3 is TGTGCCAGCAGCGACGGGACTTCGGTTTCTGGGGCCAACGTCCTGACTTTC.

J is TRBJ1-1 and V is TRBV5-1; a possible D gene is TRBD1 (5 bases). V gave up 0 bases and J gave up 5 bases, with 17 bases separating them. The CDR3 has 16 residues. The germline CDR1 and CDR2 sequences are SGHRS and YFSETQ. The CDR3 DNA is TGCGCCAGCAGCTTGGGGGGCGGCAGTGAAAGAACTGAAGCTTTCTTT. This translates into CASSLGGGSERTEAFF.

The chain couples TRBV4-2 to TRBJ1-2; possible D gene TRBD1, 6 bases. Germline-derived CDR1 and CDR2 are LGHNA and YNFKEQ. V lost 1 base and J lost 4, with 16 bases in between. The CDR3 spans 16 residues. CDR3 bases: TGTGCCAGCAGCCAAGGGATGGAAGGGACATTCTATGGCTACACCTTC. Amino acids: CASSQGMEGTFYGYTF.

The chain joins TRBV5-1 to TRBJ2-7, with D tentatively TRBD1 (5 bases). The germline gives CDR1 SGHRS, CDR2 YFSETQ. Trimming took 7 bases from V and 6 from J, leaving 20 bases between them. The CDR3 runs to 14 residues. The CDR3 nucleotides are TGCGCCAGCCACATGCAGGGATCTGATCGCGAGCAGTACTTC. Encoded protein: CASHMQGSDREQYF.

The table lists this clonotype with a count of one. The chain joins TRBV3-1 to TRBJ2-1; 8 bases are a match to TRBD1. V was pared by 3 bases and J by 10 bases, with 14 bases of the junction left unmatched. The CDR3 sequence is 16 residues long. The germline V gene has CDR1 LGHDT and CDR2 YNNKEL (reference sequence). The CDR3 region has the DNA TGTGCCAGCAGCCACGTACTAAAGGACAGGGCTTACGAGCAGTTCTTC. Amino acids: CASSHVLKDRAYEQFF.

The rearrangement uses TRBV20-1 and TRBJ2-3; 7 positions match TRBD1. There are 12 residues in the CDR3. V was clipped by 8 bases and J by 3 bases; unmatched bases: 5. Germline lookup yields CDR1 DFQATT and CDR2 SNEGSKA (reference sequence). The CDR3 here is CSTHRGTDTQYF. In DNA form, the CDR3 reads TGCAGTACTCACAGGGGTACAGATACGCAGTATTTT.

This clonotype was observed a handful of times. V and J are TRBV4-2 and TRBJ2-7; 14 positions match TRBD2. The germline V gene has CDR1 LGHNA and CDR2 YNFKEQ. V lost 4 bases to trimming and J lost 3 bases; unmatched junction nucleotides: 14. This CDR3 is 19 amino acids long. This CDR3 reads CASSLRAGTSGSYLYEQYF. In DNA form, the CDR3 reads TGTGCCAGCAGCCTGAGGGCCGGGACTAGCGGGAGCTACCTCTACGAGCAGTACTTC.

The genes are TRBV11-2 and TRBJ2-2; 10 bases line up with TRBD2. The junction had 7 bases not matched to a gene; V was cut back by 5 bases and J by 16 bases. CDR3 length: 12 residues. The V gene's germline CDR1 is SGHAT and CDR2 FQNNGV. The CDR3 here is CASSTSGRAPFF. The CDR3 DNA reads as TGTGCCAGCAGCACCAGCGGGAGGGCCCCGTTTTTT.

This chain links TRBV11-3 with TRBJ2-1; the match to TRBD2 covers 8 bases. CDR3 size: 17 residues. With 1 base clipped from V and 5 bases from J, the junction kept 10 bases outside the gene matches. In germline, CDR1 is SGHNT, CDR2 YENEEA. The CDR3 sequence: CASSLVSAGVTDNEQFF. CDR3 sequence (DNA): TGTGCCAGCAGCTTAGTATCAGCGGGGGTGACTGACAATGAGCAGTTCTTC.

This chain's CDR3 is CASSESVSRVETQYF. Written as DNA, the CDR3 is TGCGCCAGCAGTGAGTCGGTTTCTAGGGTTGAGACCCAGTACTTC. The V gene is TRBV10-2, the J gene TRBJ2-5; D is ambiguous. CDR1 and CDR2 (germline): WSHSY, SAAADI. Between the trimmed V and J ends, which lost 0 bases and 5 bases, there was a span of 13 bases. The CDR3 extends over 15 amino acids.

V is TRBV2 and J is TRBJ1-6; D uncertain. The CDR3 runs 14 residues. CDR1 is SNHLY and CDR2 is FYNNEI in the germline V gene. Trimming took off 6 bases at V and 7 bases at J, with 13 bases between the two ends. CDR3 in amino acids: CASRTDTTNSPLHF. The CDR3 DNA follows: TGTGCCAGCAGAACGGATACCACAAATTCACCCCTCCACTTT.

This chain connects TRBV27 to TRBJ2-2; 11 positions agree with TRBD2. Trimming took 7 bases from V and 6 from J; bases not matched to a gene: 22. From germline, CDR1 is MNHEY and CDR2 SMNVEV (reference sequence). CDR3 length: 20 amino acids. This chain's CDR3 is CASTTRGTSGRVPLPGELFF. The CDR3 DNA follows: TGTGCCAGCACTACTCGCGGGACTAGCGGCCGCGTACCTTTACCCGGGGAGCTGTTTTTT.

V usage is TRBV3-1 and J usage is TRBJ2-4, with D uncertain. V dropped 5 bases and J dropped 3 bases, with 17 bases sitting between them. Per germline, CDR1 LGHDT and CDR2 YNNKEL (reference sequence). The CDR3 runs 16 residues. The CDR3 DNA sequence: TGTGCCAGCAGCAATACTACCCTGAGTAACAAAAACATTCAGTACTTC. Translating it yields CASSNTTLSNKNIQYF.

This chain connects TRBV4-1 to TRBJ2-5, with 12 bases identical to TRBD2. CDR3 length equals 20 residues. CDR1 and CDR2 (germline): MGHRA, YSYEKL. Unmatched junction bases numbered 17, after V lost 1 base and J lost 5 bases. In DNA form, the CDR3 reads TGCGCCAGCAGCCAAGTAGGACGGCCGCTAGCGGGGGGGCTCAGGGAGACCCAGTACTTC. It yields the protein CASSQVGRPLAGGLRETQYF.

The rearrangement uses TRBV4-2 and TRBJ2-4; 7 bases map to TRBD2. The J call is in doubt because the DNA end fits TRBJ2-7 better. Germline assignment: CDR1 LGHNA and CDR2 YNFKEQ. The CDR3 runs 16 residues. The CDR3 protein is CASSQEDLREFHEQYF. The CDR3 DNA reads TGTGCCAGCAGCCAAGAGGACCTGCGGGAGTTTCACGAGCAGTACTTC.

J is TRBJ1-2 and V is TRBV7-9; no clear D gene. Germline V CDR1 and CDR2: SEHNR, FQNEAQ (reference sequence). V lost 3 bases and J 0 bases, leaving 8 bases between the germline ends. The CDR3 has 14 amino acids. CDR3 in DNA: TGTGCCAGCAGCTTTTCGACCGCTAACTATGGCTACACCTTC. Amino acid sequence: CASSFSTANYGYTF.

The gene calls are TRBV12-3 or TRBV12-4 and TRBJ2-3; D uncertain. The CDR3 totals 14 residues. Trimming took off 3 bases at V and 4 bases at J, with 11 bases between the two ends. The CDR3 region has the DNA TGTGCCAGCAGTTTCAGGCCACCGCCAGATACGCAGTATTTT. Translating it yields CASSFRPPPDTQYF.

V gene TRBV6-5 combines with J gene TRBJ2-5; 8 nucleotides align to TRBD2. The V gene's germline CDR1 is MNHEY and CDR2 SVGAGI. The CDR3 is made up of 14 amino acids. Trimming removed 6 bases from V and 1 base from J; junction bases left unmatched: 4. This CDR3 reads CASSKTSAQETQYF. The CDR3 bases are TGTGCCAGCAGCAAGACTAGCGCCCAAGAGACCCAGTACTTC.